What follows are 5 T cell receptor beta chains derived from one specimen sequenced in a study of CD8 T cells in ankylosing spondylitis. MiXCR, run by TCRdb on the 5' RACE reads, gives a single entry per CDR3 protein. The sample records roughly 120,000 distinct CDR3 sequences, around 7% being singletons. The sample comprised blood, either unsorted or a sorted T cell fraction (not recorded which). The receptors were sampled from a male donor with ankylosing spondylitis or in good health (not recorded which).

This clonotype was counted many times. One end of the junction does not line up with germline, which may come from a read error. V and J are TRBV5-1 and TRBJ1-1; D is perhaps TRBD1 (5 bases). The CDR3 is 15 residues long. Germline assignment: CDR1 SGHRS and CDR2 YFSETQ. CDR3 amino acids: CASSFRVGGRTEVFF. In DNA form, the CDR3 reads TGCGCCAGCAGCTTCCGCGTCGGGGGTCGAACTGAAGTTTTCTTT.

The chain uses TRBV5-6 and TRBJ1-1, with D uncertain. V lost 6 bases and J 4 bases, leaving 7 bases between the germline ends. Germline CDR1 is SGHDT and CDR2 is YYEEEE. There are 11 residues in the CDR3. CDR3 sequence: CASTAGTEAFF. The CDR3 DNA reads TGTGCCAGCACGGCAGGCACTGAAGCTTTCTTT.

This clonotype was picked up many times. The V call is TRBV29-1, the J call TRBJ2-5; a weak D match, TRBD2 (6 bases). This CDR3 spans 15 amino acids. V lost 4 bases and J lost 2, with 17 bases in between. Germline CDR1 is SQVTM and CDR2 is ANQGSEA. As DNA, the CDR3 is TGCAGCGTTGGAGCGTTTGGGCGGGGACAAGAGACCCAGTACTTC. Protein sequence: CSVGAFGRGQETQYF.

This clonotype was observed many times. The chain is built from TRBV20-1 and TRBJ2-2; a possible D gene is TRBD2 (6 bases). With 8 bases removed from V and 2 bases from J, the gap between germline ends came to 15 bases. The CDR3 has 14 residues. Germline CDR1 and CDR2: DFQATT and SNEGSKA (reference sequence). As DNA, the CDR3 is TGCAGTATCGGGGGACTTCTAAACACCGGGGAGCTGTTTTTT. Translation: CSIGGLLNTGELFF.

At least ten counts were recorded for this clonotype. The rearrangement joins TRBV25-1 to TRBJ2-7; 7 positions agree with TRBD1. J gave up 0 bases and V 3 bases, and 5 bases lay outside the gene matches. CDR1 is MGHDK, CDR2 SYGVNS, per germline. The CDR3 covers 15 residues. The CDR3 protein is CASSDTGALSYEQYF. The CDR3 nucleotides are TGTGCCAGCAGTGACACAGGGGCCCTCTCCTACGAGCAGTACTTC.